A single TCR beta chain is shown here with its context. This clonotype was counted ten times or more. Its binding antigen is unknown. No much larger clone is present one base from it, and per-base qualities are unavailable. The library relied on 5' RACE. For sequencing, a NextSeq 500 was employed. In the TCR library protocol, a unique molecular identifier was attached to each TCR cDNA molecule so that PCR and sequencing errors could be corrected. The study's own analysis went as follows. TCR identification, UMI-based error correction and CDR3 extraction were performed with Decombinator tools. TCRs above a frequency of 2 per 1,000, corresponding to the top 1% of the tumor frequency distribution, were defined as expanded. Renyi diversity was calculated using the R vegan package after each repertoire was subsampled 100 times to 5,000 TCRs. CDR3 similarity networks were built from amino acid triplet string-kernel similarity, with CDR3s being connected when pairwise similarity was above 0.82. Using fastp trimming at Q25 and MiXCR clonotype assembly, TCRdb reanalyzed the public sequencing data and kept in-frame beta chains. For every CDR3 protein sequence, its rows merge into one entry that carries the most common genes and DNA. What appears here as the V and J calls and clone size reflects TCRdb's work, not the paper's. This sample lists some 55,000 distinct CDR3 sequences; 6.3% were detected once. The ten largest clones represent approximately 15% of the sample.

This entry comes from a study of spatial heterogeneity in lung cancer (dated by TCRdb to the late 2010s). With respect to the entire study: More beta-chain than alpha-chain transcripts were consistently detected, likely reflecting higher beta-chain transcript abundance. In the raw uncorrected reads, each unique combination of TCR and UMI appeared more than ten times on average. In non-small cell lung cancer, the study quantitatively compared TCR alpha and beta repertoires across several tumor regions, matched nontumor lung, and blood. The study linked features of the TCR repertoire to counts of nonsynonymous mutations, which were determined by whole-exome sequencing of tumor tissue. At surgery, both alpha and beta chains were TCR-sequenced in more than 200 tumor regions, approximately 64 matched nontumor lung samples and 56 PBMC samples. Overall study outcomes, separate from this receptor: Ubiquitous expanded tumor TCRs were detected in blood more often at tumor resection than at routine follow-up. Confirming at a functional level the hypothesis that regional TCRs recognize regional mutations was considered to require additional single-cell paired TCR alpha and beta sequencing.

V was cut back by 4 bases and J by 0 bases, leaving a gap of 16 bases between them. The cysteine opens and the phenylalanine closes a CDR3 of 17 amino acids. The entry retains the CDR3 DNA only, 51 bases that are in frame from base 1. CDR1 and CDR2 are read off the germline V gene as MDHEN and SYDVKM. The sample's time point, from its label and the paper: sample taken at primary tumor resection. The donors were approximately 70 patients from the lung TRACERx cohort who had early-stage, untreated non-small cell lung cancer. Without any cell sorting, TCR sequencing was performed on whole RNA extracted either from tumor and nontumor lung tissue or from cryopreserved PBMC samples. Patients were selected for TCR sequencing only if sufficient RNA was available from at least two tumor regions.

The sequence was collected from a female donor with early-stage non-small cell lung cancer. The input for sequencing was PBMCs, taken at surgery. Recombination joined TRBV28 with TRBJ2-1, with no D gene named confidently. The CDR3 reads CASSYYRPPSSYNEQFF. The bases are TGTGCCAGCAGTTATTATCGCCCACCGAGCTCCTACAATGAGCAGTTCTTC.